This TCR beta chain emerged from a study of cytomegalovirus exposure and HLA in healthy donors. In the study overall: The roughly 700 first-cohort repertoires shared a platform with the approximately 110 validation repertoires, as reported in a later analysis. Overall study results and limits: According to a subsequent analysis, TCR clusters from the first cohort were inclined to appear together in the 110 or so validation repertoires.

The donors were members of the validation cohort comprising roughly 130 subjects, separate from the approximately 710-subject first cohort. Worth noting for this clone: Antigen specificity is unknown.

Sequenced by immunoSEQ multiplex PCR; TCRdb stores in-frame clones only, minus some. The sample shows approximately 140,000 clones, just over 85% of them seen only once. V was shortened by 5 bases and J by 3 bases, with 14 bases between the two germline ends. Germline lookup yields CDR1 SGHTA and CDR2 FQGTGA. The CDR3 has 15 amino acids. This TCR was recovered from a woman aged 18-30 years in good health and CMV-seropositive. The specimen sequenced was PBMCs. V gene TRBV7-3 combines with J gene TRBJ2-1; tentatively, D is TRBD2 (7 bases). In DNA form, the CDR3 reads TGTGCCAGCAGCCAAGGGGGGGCCGTCTACAATGAGCAGTTCTTC. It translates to CASSQGGAVYNEQFF.